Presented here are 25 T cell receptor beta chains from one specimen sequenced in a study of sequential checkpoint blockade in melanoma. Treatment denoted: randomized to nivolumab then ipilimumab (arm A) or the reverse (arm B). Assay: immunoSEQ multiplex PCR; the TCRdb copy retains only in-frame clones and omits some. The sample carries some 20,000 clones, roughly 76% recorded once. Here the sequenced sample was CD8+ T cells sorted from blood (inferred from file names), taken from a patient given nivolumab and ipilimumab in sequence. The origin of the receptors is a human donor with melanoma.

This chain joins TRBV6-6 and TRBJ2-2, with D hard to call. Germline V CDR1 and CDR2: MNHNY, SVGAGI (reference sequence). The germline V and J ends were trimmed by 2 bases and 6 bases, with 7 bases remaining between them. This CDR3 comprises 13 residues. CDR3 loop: CASSYVAAGELFF. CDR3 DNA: TGTGCCAGCAGTTACGTGGCTGCCGGGGAGCTGTTTTTT.

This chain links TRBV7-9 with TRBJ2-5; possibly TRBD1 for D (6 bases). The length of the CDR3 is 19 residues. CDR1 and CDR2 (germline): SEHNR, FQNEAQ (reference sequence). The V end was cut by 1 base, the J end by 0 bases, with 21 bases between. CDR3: CASSLDPGQPSTYQETQYF. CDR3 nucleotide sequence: TGTGCCAGCAGCTTAGACCCCGGACAGCCGAGTACGTACCAAGAGACCCAGTACTTC.

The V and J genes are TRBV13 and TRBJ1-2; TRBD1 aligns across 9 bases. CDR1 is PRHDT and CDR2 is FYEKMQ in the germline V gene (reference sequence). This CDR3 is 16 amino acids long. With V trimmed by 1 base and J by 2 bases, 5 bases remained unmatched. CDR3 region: CASSLVRTGENYGYTF. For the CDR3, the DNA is TGTGCCAGCAGCTTAGTAAGGACAGGGGAAAACTATGGCTACACCTTC.

In DNA, the CDR3 is TGCGCCAGCAGCCAAGAAGCGGGGGCTAGCGGACCATGGGGGGTTCAGTACTTC. This translates into CASSQEAGASGPWGVQYF. The chain carries TRBV4-3 and TRBJ2-4, with 8 bases lining up with TRBD2. The ends lost 0 bases at V and 11 bases at J; junction bases unmatched: 18. The CDR3 consists of 18 residues. Germline assignment: CDR1 LGHNA and CDR2 YSLEER.

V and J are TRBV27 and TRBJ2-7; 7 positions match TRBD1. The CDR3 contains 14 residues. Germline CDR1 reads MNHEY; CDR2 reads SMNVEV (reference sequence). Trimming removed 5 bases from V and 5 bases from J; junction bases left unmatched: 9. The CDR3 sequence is CASSTRQGPDEQYF. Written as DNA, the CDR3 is TGTGCCAGCAGTACCCGACAGGGTCCGGACGAGCAGTACTTC.

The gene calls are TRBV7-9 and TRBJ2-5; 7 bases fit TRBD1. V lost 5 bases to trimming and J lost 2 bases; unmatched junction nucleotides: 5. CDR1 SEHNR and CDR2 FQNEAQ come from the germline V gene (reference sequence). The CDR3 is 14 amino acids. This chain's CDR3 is CASSLRDRQETQYF. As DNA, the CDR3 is TGTGCCAGCAGCCTCCGGGACAGACAAGAGACCCAGTACTTC.

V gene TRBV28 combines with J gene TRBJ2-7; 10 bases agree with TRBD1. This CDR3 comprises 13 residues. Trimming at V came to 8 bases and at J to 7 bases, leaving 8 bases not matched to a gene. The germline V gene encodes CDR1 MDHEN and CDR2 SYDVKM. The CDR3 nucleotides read TGTGCCAGCCGAGGGACAGGGGCAACGGAGCAGTACTTC. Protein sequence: CASRGTGATEQYF.

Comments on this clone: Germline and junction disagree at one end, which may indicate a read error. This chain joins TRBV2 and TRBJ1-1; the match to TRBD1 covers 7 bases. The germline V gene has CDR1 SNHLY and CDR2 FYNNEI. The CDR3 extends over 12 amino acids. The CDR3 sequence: CAGSIQGTEAFF. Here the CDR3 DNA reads TGTGCCGGCAGTATACAGGGGACTGAAGCTTTCTTT.

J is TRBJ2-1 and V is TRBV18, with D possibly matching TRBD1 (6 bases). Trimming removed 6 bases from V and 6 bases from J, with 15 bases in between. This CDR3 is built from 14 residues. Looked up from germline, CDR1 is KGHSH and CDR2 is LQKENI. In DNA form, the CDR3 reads TGTGCCAGCTCGCCCGGGACAACTTTCAATGAGCAGTTCTTC. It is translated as CASSPGTTFNEQFF.

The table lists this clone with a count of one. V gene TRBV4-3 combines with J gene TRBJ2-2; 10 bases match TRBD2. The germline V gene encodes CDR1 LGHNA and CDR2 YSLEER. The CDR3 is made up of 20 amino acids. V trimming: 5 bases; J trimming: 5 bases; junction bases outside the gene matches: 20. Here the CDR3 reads CASSGFLRSSGGNGTGELFF. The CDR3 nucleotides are TGCGCCAGCAGCGGATTTCTAAGGTCTAGCGGGGGAAACGGGACCGGGGAGCTGTTTTTT.

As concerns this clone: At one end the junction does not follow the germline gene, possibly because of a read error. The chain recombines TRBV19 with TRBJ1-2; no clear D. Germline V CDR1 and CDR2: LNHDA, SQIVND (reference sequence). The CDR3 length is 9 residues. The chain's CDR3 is CASSPYGSF. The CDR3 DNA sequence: TGTGCCAGTAGCCCTTACGGGTCCTTC. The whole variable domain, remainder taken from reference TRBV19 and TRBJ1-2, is DGGITQSPKYLFRKEGQNVTLSCEQNLNHDAMYWYRQDPGQGLRLIYYSQIVNDFQKGDIAEGYSVSREKKESFPLTVTSAQKNPTAFYLCASSPYGSFGSGTRLTVV.

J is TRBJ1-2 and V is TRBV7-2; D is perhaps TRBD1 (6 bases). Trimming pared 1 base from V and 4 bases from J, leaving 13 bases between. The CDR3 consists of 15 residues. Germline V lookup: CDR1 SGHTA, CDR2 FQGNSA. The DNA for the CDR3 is TGTGCCAGCAGCTTAGGCGGGGGCGCGGGCTATGGCTACACCTTC. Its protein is CASSLGGGAGYGYTF.

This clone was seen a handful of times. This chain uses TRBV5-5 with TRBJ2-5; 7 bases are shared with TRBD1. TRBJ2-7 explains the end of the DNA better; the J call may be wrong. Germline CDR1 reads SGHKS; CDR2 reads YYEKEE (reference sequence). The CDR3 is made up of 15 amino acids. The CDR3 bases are TGTGCCAGCAGTACCCCTCCCGGACAGGTTCCCGAGCAGTACTTC. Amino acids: CASSTPPGQVPEQYF.

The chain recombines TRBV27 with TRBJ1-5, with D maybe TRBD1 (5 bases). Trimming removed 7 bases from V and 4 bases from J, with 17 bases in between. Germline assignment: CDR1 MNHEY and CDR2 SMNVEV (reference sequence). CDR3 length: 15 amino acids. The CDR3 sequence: CASNLIGVSNQPQHF. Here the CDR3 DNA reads TGTGCCAGCAACCTTATAGGGGTATCGAATCAGCCCCAGCATTTT.

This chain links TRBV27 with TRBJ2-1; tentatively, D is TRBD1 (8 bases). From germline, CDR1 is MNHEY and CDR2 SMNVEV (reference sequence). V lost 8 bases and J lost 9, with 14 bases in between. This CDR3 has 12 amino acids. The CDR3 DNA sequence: TGTGCCAGCGGACACAGGGGGGGTGAGCAGTTCTTC. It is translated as CASGHRGGEQFF.

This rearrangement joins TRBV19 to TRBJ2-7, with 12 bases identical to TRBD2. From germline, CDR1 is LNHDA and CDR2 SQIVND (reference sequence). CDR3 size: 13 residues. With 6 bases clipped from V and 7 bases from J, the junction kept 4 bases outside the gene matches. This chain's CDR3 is CASSGLAGREQYF. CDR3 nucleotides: TGTGCCAGTAGCGGACTAGCGGGAAGGGAGCAGTACTTC.

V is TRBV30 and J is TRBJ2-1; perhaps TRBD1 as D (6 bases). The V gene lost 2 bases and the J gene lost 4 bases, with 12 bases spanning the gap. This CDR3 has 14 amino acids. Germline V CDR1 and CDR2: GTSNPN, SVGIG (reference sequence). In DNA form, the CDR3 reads TGTGCCTGGAGTTCGACAGGCGGATACAATGAGCAGTTCTTC. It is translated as CAWSSTGGYNEQFF.

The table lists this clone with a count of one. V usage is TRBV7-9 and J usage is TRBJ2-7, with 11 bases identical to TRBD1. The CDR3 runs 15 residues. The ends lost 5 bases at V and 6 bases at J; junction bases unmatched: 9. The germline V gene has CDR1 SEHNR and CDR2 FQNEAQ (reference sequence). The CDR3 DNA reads TGTGCCAGCAGCATTGGGGGACAGGGGGTCGCCGAGCAGTACTTC. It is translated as CASSIGGQGVAEQYF.

This CDR3 is CASSFGGNTEAFF. The CDR3 nucleotides read TGTGCCAGCAGCTTCGGGGGGAACACTGAAGCTTTCTTT. V and J are TRBV5-6 and TRBJ1-1, with D possibly TRBD1 on 5 matching bases. Looked up from germline, CDR1 is SGHDT and CDR2 is YYEEEE. The CDR3 is 13 residues long. Trimming pared 2 bases from V and 1 base from J, leaving 6 bases between.

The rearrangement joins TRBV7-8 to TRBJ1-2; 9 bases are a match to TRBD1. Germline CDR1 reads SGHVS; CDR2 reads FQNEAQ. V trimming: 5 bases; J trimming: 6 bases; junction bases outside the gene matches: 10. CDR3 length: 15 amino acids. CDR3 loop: CASSRAGTGKDGYTF. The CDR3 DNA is TGTGCCAGCAGCCGGGCCGGGACAGGGAAGGATGGCTACACCTTC. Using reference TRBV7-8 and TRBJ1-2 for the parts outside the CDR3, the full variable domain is GAGVSQSPRYKVAKRGQDVALRCDPISGHVSLFWYQQALGQGPEFLTYFQNEAQLDKSGLPSDRFFAERPEGSVSTLKIQRTQQEDSAVYLCASSRAGTGKDGYTFGSGTRLTVV.

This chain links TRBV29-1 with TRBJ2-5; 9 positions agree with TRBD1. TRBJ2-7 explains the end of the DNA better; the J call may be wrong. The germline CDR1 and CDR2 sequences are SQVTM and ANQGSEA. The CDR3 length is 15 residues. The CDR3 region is CSVGISGTGSHEQYF. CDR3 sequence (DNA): TGCAGCGTTGGGATTTCCGGGACAGGGTCCCACGAGCAGTACTTC.

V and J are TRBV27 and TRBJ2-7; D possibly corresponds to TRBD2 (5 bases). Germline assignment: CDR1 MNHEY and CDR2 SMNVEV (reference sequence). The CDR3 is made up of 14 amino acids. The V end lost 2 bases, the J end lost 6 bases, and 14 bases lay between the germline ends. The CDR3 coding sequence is TGTGCCAGCAGTTTAGGAGGCGGACCCCCCGAGCAGTACTTC. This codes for CASSLGGGPPEQYF.

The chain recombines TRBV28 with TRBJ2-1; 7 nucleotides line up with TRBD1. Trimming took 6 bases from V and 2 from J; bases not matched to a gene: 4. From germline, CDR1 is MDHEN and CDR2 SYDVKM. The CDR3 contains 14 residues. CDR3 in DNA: TGTGCCAGCAGGGACAGGCCTACCTACAATGAGCAGTTCTTC. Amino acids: CASRDRPTYNEQFF.

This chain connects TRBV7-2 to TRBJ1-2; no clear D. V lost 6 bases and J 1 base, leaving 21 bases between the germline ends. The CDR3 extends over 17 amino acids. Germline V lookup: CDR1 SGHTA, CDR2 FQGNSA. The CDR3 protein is CASRLRPNARNNYGYTF. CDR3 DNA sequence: TGTGCCAGCAGATTAAGACCAAACGCTAGGAATAACTATGGCTACACCTTC.

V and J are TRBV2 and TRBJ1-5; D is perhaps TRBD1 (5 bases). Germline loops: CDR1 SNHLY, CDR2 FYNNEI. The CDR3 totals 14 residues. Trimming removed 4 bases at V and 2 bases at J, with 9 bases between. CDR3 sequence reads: CASSAGEGNQPQHF. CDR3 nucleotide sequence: TGTGCCAGCAGTGCGGGGGAGGGCAATCAGCCCCAGCATTTT. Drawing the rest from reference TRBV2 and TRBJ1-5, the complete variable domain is EPEVTQTPSHQVTQMGQEVILRCVPISNHLYFYWYRQILGQKVEFLVSFYNNEISEKSEIFDDQFSVERPDGSNFTLKIRSTKLEDSAMYFCASSAGEGNQPQHFGDGTRLSIL.